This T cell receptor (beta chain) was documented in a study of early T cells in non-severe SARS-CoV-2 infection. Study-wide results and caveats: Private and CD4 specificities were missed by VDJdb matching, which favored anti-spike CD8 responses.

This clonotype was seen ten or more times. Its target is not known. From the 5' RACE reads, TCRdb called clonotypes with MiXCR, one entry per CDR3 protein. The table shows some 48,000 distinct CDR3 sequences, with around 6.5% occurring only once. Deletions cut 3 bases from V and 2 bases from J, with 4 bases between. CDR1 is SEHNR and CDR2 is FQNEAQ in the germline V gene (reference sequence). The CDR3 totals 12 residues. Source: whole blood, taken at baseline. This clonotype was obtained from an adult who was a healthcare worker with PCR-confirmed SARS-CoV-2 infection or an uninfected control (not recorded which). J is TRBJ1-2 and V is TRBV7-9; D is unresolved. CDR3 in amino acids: CASSLLNYGYTF. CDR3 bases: TGTGCCAGCAGCTTGCTAAACTATGGCTACACCTTC.